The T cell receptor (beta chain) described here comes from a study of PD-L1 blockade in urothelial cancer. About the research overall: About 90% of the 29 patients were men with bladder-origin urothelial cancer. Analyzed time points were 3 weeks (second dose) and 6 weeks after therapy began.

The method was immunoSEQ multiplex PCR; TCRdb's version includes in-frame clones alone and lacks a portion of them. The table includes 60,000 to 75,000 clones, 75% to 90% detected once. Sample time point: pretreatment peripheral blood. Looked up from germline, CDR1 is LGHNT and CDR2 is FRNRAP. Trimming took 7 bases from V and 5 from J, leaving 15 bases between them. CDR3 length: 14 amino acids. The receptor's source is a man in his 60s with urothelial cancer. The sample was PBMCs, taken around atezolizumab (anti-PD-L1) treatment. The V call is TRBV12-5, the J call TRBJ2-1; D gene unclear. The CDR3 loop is CASAPRLNNNEQFF. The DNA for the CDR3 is TGTGCTAGTGCCCCGAGGCTTAACAACAATGAGCAGTTCTTC.